A single sample is the source of the 21 T cell receptor beta chains below, sequenced in a study of T cell responses to AZD1222 COVID-19 vaccine. Sequenced by immunoSEQ multiplex PCR; TCRdb stores in-frame clones only, minus some. The sample consists of more than 120,000 clones, approximately 89% of them appearing once. Source: peripheral blood, taken 28 days after the second AZD1222 dose. These receptors originate from an adult who received the AZD1222 COVID-19 vaccine.

There are a few counts of this clone. The gene calls are TRBV7-8 and TRBJ1-2; tentatively, D is TRBD1 (6 bases). The germline gives CDR1 SGHVS, CDR2 FQNEAQ. Trimming stripped 1 base from V and 8 bases from J, with 17 bases between. The CDR3 is 15 residues long. The DNA for the CDR3 is TGTGCCAGCAGCTTAGAGAGGGGGGCTAAGGGCGGCTACACCTTC. It encodes CASSLERGAKGGYTF.

The J gene is TRBJ2-2, the V gene TRBV7-9; no definite D call. The CDR3 length is 16 residues. CDR1 and CDR2 from the germline V gene are SEHNR and FQNEAQ (reference sequence). V shed 1 base and J shed 2 bases, with 11 bases lying between them. CDR3 in DNA: TGTGCCAGCAGCTTAGGGAGTAGTGGAAACACCGGGGAGCTGTTTTTT. It codes for CASSLGSSGNTGELFF. The complete variable domain, with remaining parts taken from reference TRBV7-9 and TRBJ2-2, reads DTGVSQNPRHKITKRGQNVTFRCDPISEHNRLYWYRQTLGQGPEFLTYFQNEAQLEKSRLLSDRFSAERPKGSFSTLEIQRTEQGDSAMYLCASSLGSSGNTGELFFGEGSRLTVL.

J is TRBJ2-2 and V is TRBV12-3 or TRBV12-4, with D possibly TRBD1 on 5 matching bases. V lost 5 bases, J lost 8 bases, and 12 bases lay in between. CDR3 length: 13 amino acids. The CDR3 region has the DNA TGTGCCAGCAGTACCACAGGCACGGGGGAGCTGTTTTTT. The encoded protein is CASSTTGTGELFF.

This sequence joins TRBV4-2 and TRBJ2-1; D is ambiguous. CDR1 is LGHNA and CDR2 is YNFKEQ in the germline V gene. The CDR3 consists of 12 residues. Deletions cut 0 bases from V and 6 bases from J, with 3 bases between. CDR3 loop: CASSQDINEQFF. The CDR3 DNA is TGTGCCAGCAGCCAAGATATCAATGAGCAGTTCTTC.

The chain links TRBV5-1 to TRBJ2-1; D is uncertain. This CDR3 spans 15 amino acids. The germline V gene encodes CDR1 SGHRS and CDR2 YFSETQ. The V end was cut by 4 bases, the J end by 6 bases, with 17 bases between. This chain's CDR3 is CASSEDGWISNEQFF. The CDR3 DNA follows: TGCGCCAGCAGCGAGGACGGGTGGATTAGCAATGAGCAGTTCTTC.

The V gene is TRBV6-1, the J gene TRBJ2-1; D remains unclear. Germline values: CDR1 MNHNS, CDR2 SASEGT. The CDR3 spans 13 residues. V was pared by 2 bases and J by 8 bases, with 10 bases between. The CDR3, as DNA: TGTGCCAGCAGTGAAAGGGTATACGATGAGCAGTTCTTC. Protein sequence: CASSERVYDEQFF.

This clone was detected only a few times. The genes are TRBV29-1 and TRBJ1-2, with TRBD1 identical over 9 bases. V lost 6 bases to trimming and J lost 10 bases; unmatched junction nucleotides: 15. CDR1 is SQVTM and CDR2 is ANQGSEA in the germline V gene. The CDR3 loop spans 14 amino acids. The CDR3 DNA reads as TGCAGCGTCGTCGGTGGGGACAGGGAGTCAGACTACACCTTC. Its protein product is CSVVGGDRESDYTF. Full variable domain (missing parts from reference TRBV29-1 and TRBJ1-2): SAVISQKPSRDICQRGTSLTIQCQVDSQVTMMFWYRQQPGQSLTLIATANQGSEATYESGFVIDKFPISRPNLTFSTLTVSNMSPEDSSIYLCSVVGGDRESDYTFGSGTRLTVV.

The sample holds a few counts of this clone. The V call is TRBV28, the J call TRBJ1-1, with 9 bases that match TRBD1. J lost 6 bases, V lost 5 bases, and 7 bases had no gene match. Germline CDR1 reads MDHEN; CDR2 reads SYDVKM. This CDR3 is 14 amino acids long. The DNA for the CDR3 is TGTGCCAGCAGTCTACAGGGGGCTCTGGCTGAAGCTTTCTTT. This gives the protein CASSLQGALAEAFF.

This chain links TRBV7-9 with TRBJ2-1, with D unclear. CDR1 is SEHNR and CDR2 is FQNEAQ in the germline V gene (reference sequence). The CDR3 sequence is 14 residues long. The V end was cut by 2 bases, the J end by 7 bases, with 12 bases between. The CDR3 reads CASSLWAQENEQFF. In DNA, the CDR3 is TGTGCCAGCAGCTTATGGGCTCAAGAGAATGAGCAGTTCTTC.

The rearrangement uses TRBV19 and TRBJ2-3; 11 nucleotides match TRBD2. Trimming removed 6 bases from V and 2 bases from J; junction bases left unmatched: 4. The CDR3 is made up of 15 amino acids. The germline gives CDR1 LNHDA, CDR2 SQIVND (reference sequence). The CDR3 reads CASRGLAVNTDTQYF. The CDR3 DNA is TGTGCCAGTAGGGGACTAGCGGTAAACACAGATACGCAGTATTTT.

The chain combines TRBV2 with TRBJ2-1; 10 nucleotides match TRBD1. This CDR3 is 15 amino acids long. The ends lost 6 bases at V and 1 base at J; junction bases unmatched: 3. In germline, CDR1 is SNHLY, CDR2 FYNNEI. CDR3: CASRGDRGSYNEQFF. The DNA of the CDR3 is TGTGCCAGCAGGGGGGACAGGGGATCCTACAATGAGCAGTTCTTC. The variable domain in full, completed from reference TRBV2 and TRBJ2-1, reads EPEVTQTPSHQVTQMGQEVILRCVPISNHLYFYWYRQILGQKVEFLVSFYNNEISEKSEIFDDQFSVERPDGSNFTLKIRSTKLEDSAMYFCASRGDRGSYNEQFFGPGTRLTVL.

The CDR3 bases are TGTGCCAGCAGTCCCTCGGGACATCTGGGAGCTTTCTTT. It translates to CASSPSGHLGAFF. This chain joins TRBV2 and TRBJ1-1; a weak D match, TRBD1 (6 bases). The V end was cut by 5 bases, the J end by 10 bases, with 17 bases between. The CDR3 sequence is 13 residues long. Germline values: CDR1 SNHLY, CDR2 FYNNEI.

The chain employs TRBV19 and TRBJ1-2, with a possible D match to TRBD1 (6 bases). Trimming left V 4 bases short and J 6 bases short, with 21 bases between. The germline gives CDR1 LNHDA, CDR2 SQIVND (reference sequence). This CDR3 region has 16 residues. The CDR3 DNA reads TGTGCCAGTAGTACTTCACTGGGGGACACTTCAAATGGCTACACCTTC. As protein: CASSTSLGDTSNGYTF. The full variable domain, rest sourced from reference TRBV19 and TRBJ1-2, is DGGITQSPKYLFRKEGQNVTLSCEQNLNHDAMYWYRQDPGQGLRLIYYSQIVNDFQKGDIAEGYSVSREKKESFPLTVTSAQKNPTAFYLCASSTSLGDTSNGYTFGSGTRLTVV.

The V and J genes are TRBV12-3 or TRBV12-4 and TRBJ2-1; the D gene could be TRBD1 or TRBD2 (5 bases each). The CDR3 contains 13 residues. Trimming cost V 7 bases and J 8 bases, with 15 bases left between them. The CDR3 bases are TGTGCCAGCACCCCGGGGACCAGCCATGAGCAGTTCTTC. As protein: CASTPGTSHEQFF.

This clone was detected only once. The chain joins TRBV5-1 to TRBJ2-1; TRBD2 matches 10 bases. The CDR3 spans 18 residues. J was trimmed by 7 bases and V by 4 bases; bases with no gene match: 17. The germline CDR1 and CDR2 sequences are SGHRS and YFSETQ. Here the CDR3 DNA reads TGCGCCAGCAGCGCTCCCGTACTAGCGGGACTTAAGGGGAATGAGCAGTTCTTC. Residues: CASSAPVLAGLKGNEQFF.

The gene calls are TRBV4-2 and TRBJ1-1; unclear D gene. The germline gives CDR1 LGHNA, CDR2 YNFKEQ. Trimming removed 1 base at V and 0 bases at J, with 12 bases between. The CDR3 is made up of 16 amino acids. CDR3 amino acids: CASSQVVGFMNTEAFF. In DNA, the CDR3 is TGTGCCAGCAGCCAAGTCGTGGGTTTTATGAACACTGAAGCTTTCTTT.

This rearrangement joins TRBV11-2 to TRBJ1-6, with D unclear. The germline V gene has CDR1 SGHAT and CDR2 FQNNGV. The ends were cut back, 0 bases at V and 7 bases at J, with 13 bases in the middle. The CDR3 sequence is 16 residues long. The CDR3 bases are TGTGCCAGCAGCTTAGAAGCCCGCTCGAGCAATTCACCCCTCCACTTT. It is translated as CASSLEARSSNSPLHF.

V and J are TRBV7-8 and TRBJ1-4, with D possibly matching TRBD1 (6 bases). CDR1 SGHVS and CDR2 FQNEAQ come from the germline V gene. The CDR3 spans 14 residues. V was cut by 6 bases and J by 6 bases, with 14 bases left in between. Here the CDR3 reads CASRQGGEDEKLFF. DNA of the CDR3: TGTGCCAGCAGGCAAGGGGGAGAGGATGAAAAACTGTTTTTT.

The rearrangement links TRBV7-3 to TRBJ2-1, with a possible D match to TRBD1 (5 bases). This CDR3 has 15 residues. Germline assignment: CDR1 SGHTA and CDR2 FQGTGA. The V and J ends lost 6 bases and 8 bases respectively, with 20 bases between them. This CDR3 is CASSHTGFSSDEQFF. CDR3 nucleotides: TGTGCCAGCAGTCATACAGGCTTTTCATCCGATGAGCAGTTCTTC.

The gene calls are TRBV19 and TRBJ1-1; D call uncertain. Germline CDR1 is LNHDA and CDR2 is SQIVND (reference sequence). The V gene lost 4 bases and the J gene lost 1 base, with 13 bases spanning the gap. This CDR3 is 15 amino acids long. CDR3 nucleotide sequence: TGTGCCAGTAGTAGCCTCGTGAGGGAGAACACTGAAGCTTTCTTT. Translating gives CASSSLVRENTEAFF.

The J gene is TRBJ2-7, the V gene TRBV6-5; D is unresolved. Germline-derived CDR1 and CDR2 are MNHEY and SVGAGI. The V and J ends lost 2 bases and 7 bases respectively, with 9 bases between them. The CDR3 totals 12 residues. The CDR3 DNA follows: TGTGCCAGCAGTTACCCCCCTGGGGAGCAGTACTTC. Translating gives CASSYPPGEQYF.